The 14 T cell receptor beta chains reported below all come from one sample, sequenced in a study of blood T cell repertoires in COVID-19. Repertoires were generated with immunoSEQ multiplex PCR, while TCRdb's copy carries only in-frame clones and drops some. This table holds about 190,000 clones, roughly 83% found once. The specimen was PBMCs or T cells enriched from blood (not recorded which). The receptors here all came from a woman between 25 and 40 years old who had recovered from COVID-19.

The chain recombines TRBV10-3 with TRBJ2-2; the match to TRBD1 covers 8 bases. Germline values: CDR1 ENHRY, CDR2 SYGVKD. The CDR3 is made up of 15 amino acids. V shed 11 bases, J shed 1 base, and the junction held 9 bases outside the gene matches. The CDR3 protein is CASDPDRGNTGELFF. CDR3 nucleotide sequence: TGTGCCTCAGATCCAGACAGGGGGAACACCGGGGAGCTGTTTTTT.

This clone was detected only once. This chain uses TRBV7-6 with TRBJ2-2; tentative D call: TRBD1 (6 bases). The V end lost 5 bases, the J end lost 0 bases, and 10 bases lay between the germline ends. The CDR3 consists of 15 residues. Germline V gene sequence: CDR1 SGHVS, CDR2 FNYEAQ. CDR3 amino acids: CASSPRQANTGELFF. The CDR3 DNA sequence: TGTGCCAGCAGCCCGAGACAGGCGAACACCGGGGAGCTGTTTTTT.

V usage is TRBV6-5 and J usage is TRBJ2-7; maybe TRBD2 (7 bases). Trimming took 4 bases from V and 6 from J, leaving 16 bases between them. The CDR3 spans 14 residues. CDR1 is MNHEY, CDR2 SVGAGI, per germline. The CDR3 spells CASSSNGGLGEQYF. The CDR3 DNA reads TGTGCCAGCAGTTCAAACGGGGGGCTGGGCGAGCAGTACTTC.

This clone was seen a single time. This chain connects TRBV5-1 to TRBJ1-5; D unresolved. V was cut by 4 bases and J by 2 bases, with 16 bases left in between. The CDR3 consists of 16 residues. Germline V gene sequence: CDR1 SGHRS, CDR2 YFSETQ. CDR3 nucleotide sequence: TGCGCCAGCAGCCGCCCTCGGGTGAGAGGCAATCAGCCCCAGCATTTT. Translation: CASSRPRVRGNQPQHF.

V usage is TRBV28 and J usage is TRBJ1-2; D gene unclear. Trimming removed 5 bases from V and 5 bases from J, with 9 bases in between. CDR1 is MDHEN, CDR2 SYDVKM, per germline. The CDR3 extends over 12 amino acids. The CDR3 loop reads CASSLAEYGYTF. The CDR3 DNA is TGTGCCAGCAGTCTCGCGGAATATGGCTACACCTTC.

The chain employs TRBV3-1 (or the pseudogene TRBV3-2) and TRBJ1-4; 9 nucleotides agree with TRBD1. V shed 2 bases and J 8 bases; nucleotides not matched to a gene: 9. Germline V lookup: CDR1 LGHDT, CDR2 YNNKEL (reference sequence). The CDR3 is 16 residues long. CDR3 sequence (DNA): TGTGCCAGCAGCCAACCCACGGACAGGGGCTTAGAAAAACTGTTTTTT. Translating it yields CASSQPTDRGLEKLFF.

V and J are TRBV5-1 and TRBJ1-3; D not resolved. The CDR3 totals 14 residues. Trimming pared 1 base from V and 0 bases from J, leaving 5 bases between. The germline V gene has CDR1 SGHRS and CDR2 YFSETQ. Here the CDR3 DNA reads TGCGCCAGCAGCTTGACAGTCTCTGGAAACACCATATATTTT. Translation: CASSLTVSGNTIYF. Full variable domain (rest looked up from reference TRBV5-1 and TRBJ1-3): KAGVTQTPRYLIKTRGQQVTLSCSPISGHRSVSWYQQTPGQGLQFLFEYFSETQRNKGNFPGRFSGRQFSNSRSEMNVSTLELGDSALYLCASSLTVSGNTIYFGEGSWLTVV.

The chain employs TRBV27 and TRBJ1-2, with 8 nucleotides matching TRBD1. Germline CDR1 MNHEY, CDR2 SMNVEV (reference sequence). The CDR3 has 16 amino acids. V shed 6 bases, J shed 1 base, and the junction held 10 bases outside the gene matches. The CDR3 DNA reads as TGTGCCAGCAGGTACCGTGGACAGGGTAATAACTATGGCTACACCTTC. Translating it yields CASRYRGQGNNYGYTF.

The V gene is TRBV27, the J gene TRBJ2-7; weak D call: TRBD2 (6 bases). The CDR3 length is 12 residues. Germline V gives CDR1 MNHEY, CDR2 SMNVEV (reference sequence). Trimming pared 5 bases from V and 7 bases from J, leaving 12 bases between. CDR3 in amino acids: CASSRSGGEQYF. The CDR3 DNA reads TGTGCCAGCAGTCGCTCCGGGGGAGAGCAGTACTTC.

This chain connects TRBV21-1 to TRBJ2-7; the D segment call TRBD1 is taken from the table without a DNA check. TRBV21-1 counts as a pseudogene. This CDR3 comprises 15 residues. DNA of the CDR3: TGTGCCAGCAGCAAAGGGGACAGCTTCTCCTACGAGCAGTACGTC. Its protein is CASSKGDSFSYEQYV.

CDR3 sequence: CASSPRLRADTDTQYF. CDR3 bases: TGTGCCAGCAGTCCAAGGTTAAGAGCGGACACAGATACGCAGTATTTT. V usage is TRBV3-1 (or the pseudogene TRBV3-2) and J usage is TRBJ2-3; D may be TRBD2 (5 bases). This CDR3 is built from 16 residues. V lost 6 bases and J lost 2, with 18 bases in between. CDR1 and CDR2 from the germline V gene are LGHDT and YNNKEL (reference sequence).

The V call is TRBV18, the J call TRBJ1-2; D unclear. This CDR3 spans 13 amino acids. From germline, CDR1 is KGHSH and CDR2 LQKENI. V dropped 1 base and J dropped 5 bases, with 8 bases sitting between them. The CDR3 region is CASSPLPQYGYTF. In DNA, the CDR3 is TGTGCCAGCTCACCACTCCCCCAATATGGCTACACCTTC. Complete variable domain (other parts from reference TRBV18 and TRBJ1-2): NAGVMQNPRHLVRRRGQEARLRCSPMKGHSHVYWYRQLPEEGLKFMVYLQKENIIDESGMPKERFSAEFPKEGPSILRIQQVVRGDSAAYFCASSPLPQYGYTFGSGTRLTVV.

The chain carries TRBV24-1 and TRBJ2-1; a possible D gene is TRBD2 (7 bases). The germline V gene has CDR1 KGHDR and CDR2 SFDVKD. V gave up 4 bases and J gave up 7 bases, with 16 bases separating them. CDR3 size: 15 residues. Here the CDR3 reads CATSEVGAGGNEQFF. For the CDR3, the DNA is TGTGCCACCAGTGAAGTGGGGGCCGGGGGGAATGAGCAGTTCTTC.

This clone was detected a few times. The chain uses TRBV5-1 and TRBJ1-2; D not certain. Germline CDR1 reads SGHRS; CDR2 reads YFSETQ. The ends were cut back, 3 bases at V and 5 bases at J, with 5 bases in the middle. The CDR3 covers 11 residues. CDR3 nucleotides: TGCGCCAGCAGCTCCCAGTATGGCTACACCTTC. This codes for CASSSQYGYTF.